This T cell receptor beta chain was identified in a study of human T cells and chemical hapten exposure. In the study overall: Yields of TCR per sample differed, chiefly owing to small differences in pooled library volume. Broader study findings: After DPC sensitization, TCRs above 1 in 1000 frequency showed no change.

The CDR3 length is 15 residues. Germline-derived CDR1 and CDR2 are SGHNT and YYREEE (reference sequence). With 3 bases clipped from V and 6 bases from J, the junction kept 8 bases outside the gene matches. At least ten counts were recorded for this clonotype. Antigen specificity is unknown. Time point defined: healthy volunteer bleed at 6 weeks. Unfractionated whole blood was the source from which total RNA was extracted. Individual cDNA molecules in this library carried unique molecular identifiers. Per the original methods: Samples ranged from roughly 20,000 to 750,000 TCRs, with a median of around 100,000. TCRdb itself ran the RACE reads through MiXCR, one entry per CDR3 protein. The V and J calls and clone size are TCRdb's, not the authors'. The sample holds about 77,000 distinct CDR3 sequences, roughly 7.9% seen once.

This sequence joins TRBV5-4 and TRBJ2-3; 9 nucleotides line up with TRBD2. This TCR derives from a female donor in good health. Some clones in this sample may be carry-over from other donors' samples. Sequencing input: whole blood. The DNA of the CDR3 is TGTGCCAGCAGCTCCCGAGCGGGGGGTAGGGATACGCAGTATTTT. It is translated as CASSSRAGGRDTQYF.